These 19 T cell receptor beta chains were sequenced from one sample in a study of beta chain features in type 1 diabetes. The entirety of the isolated RNA underwent reverse transcription, so expressed TCRB transcripts were sequenced. The data were produced by immunoSEQ multiplex PCR, yet TCRdb's version contains in-frame clones alone and is incomplete. The sample records 110,000 to 150,000 clones, about a tenth being singletons. The sample consisted of central memory CD4+ T cells from blood. These receptor sequences come from a woman between 40 and 50 years old in good health.

This clone was seen more than once but under ten times. The chain links TRBV7-9 to TRBJ2-7; tentative D call: TRBD1 (6 bases). Germline CDR1 reads SEHNR; CDR2 reads FQNEAQ (reference sequence). There are 15 residues in the CDR3. V lost 1 base and J lost 0, with 10 bases in between. The CDR3 DNA sequence: TGTGCCAGCAGCTTAGATGGGACACCCTCCTACGAGCAGTACTTC. It codes for CASSLDGTPSYEQYF. The full variable domain, completed using reference TRBV7-9 and TRBJ2-7, is DTGVSQNPRHKITKRGQNVTFRCDPISEHNRLYWYRQTLGQGPEFLTYFQNEAQLEKSRLLSDRFSAERPKGSFSTLEIQRTEQGDSAMYLCASSLDGTPSYEQYFGPGTRLTVT.

This clone was seen a handful of times. The chain uses TRBV18 and TRBJ2-3, with a weak D call TRBD1 (6 bases). The CDR3 consists of 13 residues. CDR1 and CDR2 (germline): KGHSH, LQKENI. Trimming took off 1 base at V and 4 bases at J, with 6 bases between the two ends. The CDR3 is CASSPHRADTQYF. DNA for the CDR3: TGTGCCAGCTCACCACACAGGGCAGATACGCAGTATTTT. The complete variable domain, with remaining parts taken from reference TRBV18 and TRBJ2-3, reads NAGVMQNPRHLVRRRGQEARLRCSPMKGHSHVYWYRQLPEEGLKFMVYLQKENIIDESGMPKERFSAEFPKEGPSILRIQQVVRGDSAAYFCASSPHRADTQYFGPGTRLTVL.

J is TRBJ2-1 and V is TRBV19, with TRBD1 identical over 10 bases. V lost 7 bases and J lost 5; bases outside the gene matches: 11. This CDR3 is built from 16 residues. Germline values: CDR1 LNHDA, CDR2 SQIVND (reference sequence). For the CDR3, the DNA is TGTGCCAGTATGTCTCGAGGGACAGGGGTGGACAATGAGCAGTTCTTC. This gives the protein CASMSRGTGVDNEQFF.

A few counts support this clone. The gene calls are TRBV12-2 and TRBJ2-3; the D segment call TRBD2 is taken from the table without a DNA check. TRBV12-2 is given as a pseudogene. CDR3 length: 17 amino acids. For the CDR3, the DNA is TGTGCAAGTCGCCGGGATACTAGCGGGGAGAATCCAGATACGCAGTATTTT. Amino acids: CASRRDTSGENPDTQYF.

This rearrangement joins TRBV7-2 to TRBJ1-5; 9 bases agree with TRBD1. Germline trimming cut 5 bases from V and 3 bases from J; bases unmatched to any gene: 8. Looked up from germline, CDR1 is SGHTA and CDR2 is FQGNSA. The CDR3 loop spans 16 amino acids. As DNA, the CDR3 is TGTGCCAGCAGCGGAACCGGGACAGGGTCCAATCAGCCCCAGCATTTT. Translating gives CASSGTGTGSNQPQHF.

This clone turned up a few times. The same CDR3 arises from other DNA sequences in this sample as well. The rearrangement links TRBV4-3 to TRBJ1-2, with TRBD1 identical over 8 bases. There are 16 residues in the CDR3. From germline, CDR1 is LGHNA and CDR2 YSLEER. J was trimmed by 3 bases and V by 0 bases; bases with no gene match: 6. Here the CDR3 reads CASSQDRTGPYYGYTF. CDR3 DNA: TGCGCCAGCAGCCAAGATAGGACAGGGCCTTACTATGGCTACACCTTC.

V gene TRBV5-1 combines with J gene TRBJ2-1, with D perhaps TRBD2 (6 bases). The germline gives CDR1 SGHRS, CDR2 YFSETQ. The CDR3 has 14 residues. The V and J ends lost 4 bases and 1 base respectively, with 9 bases between them. CDR3 loop: CASSLGTSYNEQFF. The CDR3 nucleotides are TGCGCCAGCAGCCTCGGGACTTCCTACAATGAGCAGTTCTTC.

This clone was seen many times. The chain employs TRBV23-1 and TRBJ2-1; a possible D gene is TRBD2 (6 bases). TRBV23-1 is classed as an ORF, of uncertain function. V lost 3 bases and J lost 15, with 12 bases in between. The CDR3 extends over 11 amino acids. The CDR3, as DNA: TGCGCCAGCAGTCAGGGGGAGGAGGGGTTCTTC. It yields the protein CASSQGEEGFF.

This clone appeared many times. V and J are TRBV2 and TRBJ1-2, with D possibly matching TRBD1 (6 bases). The germline V and J ends were trimmed by 7 bases and 8 bases, with 14 bases remaining between them. CDR3 length equals 12 residues. Germline lookup yields CDR1 SNHLY and CDR2 FYNNEI. Written as DNA, the CDR3 is TGTGCCAGCATCAACAGGGAGTGGGGCTACACCTTC. Amino acid sequence: CASINREWGYTF.

The rearrangement links TRBV5-4 to TRBJ1-2; D remains unclear. In germline, CDR1 is SGHNT, CDR2 YYREEE (reference sequence). The CDR3 covers 12 residues. Trimming pared 4 bases from V and 7 bases from J, leaving 11 bases between. In DNA, the CDR3 is TGTGCCAGCAGCCTGGATCGTTTTGGCTACACCTTC. Translation: CASSLDRFGYTF.

There are a few counts of this clone. The chain recombines TRBV9 with TRBJ2-1, with 8 nucleotides matching TRBD2. CDR3 length equals 15 residues. The J segment lost 6 bases and the V segment lost 5 bases, leaving 10 bases of the junction unmatched. Per germline, CDR1 SGDLS and CDR2 YYNGEE. The CDR3 nucleotides are TGTGCCAGCAGGGCACCGGGACTAGAATCCAATGAGCAGTTCTTC. Translating it yields CASRAPGLESNEQFF.

There are a few counts of this clone. Distinct nucleotide sequences in the sample also encode this CDR3. The genes are TRBV18 and TRBJ2-5; D is unresolved. The germline gives CDR1 KGHSH, CDR2 LQKENI. The V end lost 0 bases, the J end lost 1 base, and 6 bases lay between the germline ends. CDR3 length: 14 amino acids. CDR3 in DNA: TGTGCCAGCTCACCACCGGGCCTCCAAGAGACCCAGTACTTC. The encoded protein is CASSPPGLQETQYF. The full variable domain, completed using reference TRBV18 and TRBJ2-5, is NAGVMQNPRHLVRRRGQEARLRCSPMKGHSHVYWYRQLPEEGLKFMVYLQKENIIDESGMPKERFSAEFPKEGPSILRIQQVVRGDSAAYFCASSPPGLQETQYFGPGTRLLVL.

This clone appeared a few times. This chain connects TRBV6-6 to TRBJ1-2; D gene uncertain. This CDR3 contains 11 residues. With 2 bases removed from V and 9 bases from J, the gap between germline ends came to 7 bases. From germline, CDR1 is MNHNY and CDR2 SVGAGI (reference sequence). CDR3 bases: TGTGCCAGCAGTTACGTGGGCCGCTACACCTTC. Amino acids: CASSYVGRYTF.

This clone was counted between two and nine times. This chain connects TRBV9 to TRBJ1-5; 9 bases fit TRBD1. The CDR3 totals 16 residues. Trimming removed 3 bases from V and 4 bases from J; junction bases left unmatched: 8. Germline loops: CDR1 SGDLS, CDR2 YYNGEE. CDR3 sequence reads: CASSASRDRVNQPQHF. CDR3 in DNA: TGTGCCAGCAGCGCGTCCCGGGACAGGGTAAATCAGCCCCAGCATTTT.

The rearrangement links TRBV29-1 to TRBJ1-1; tentative D call: TRBD1 (6 bases). Trimming removed 3 bases at V and 5 bases at J, with 16 bases between. Germline V gives CDR1 SQVTM, CDR2 ANQGSEA. This CDR3 is 14 amino acids long. This CDR3 is CSVDLGGAGTEAFF. CDR3 bases: TGCAGCGTTGACTTAGGGGGGGCGGGTACTGAAGCTTTCTTT.

J is TRBJ1-4 and V is TRBV6-1; unclear D gene. The CDR3 is 12 amino acids. Germline assignment: CDR1 MNHNS and CDR2 SASEGT. V gave up 7 bases and J gave up 4 bases, with 7 bases separating them. The CDR3 DNA reads as TGTGCCAGCACCACGGGTAATGAAAAACTGTTTTTT. Protein: CASTTGNEKLFF.

This clone was detected ten times or more. J is TRBJ2-3 and V is TRBV29-1, with TRBD2 matching 8 bases. The V gene end was trimmed by 6 bases and the J gene end by 2 bases; junction bases not matched to a gene: 1. This CDR3 has 12 amino acids. Germline lookup yields CDR1 SQVTM and CDR2 ANQGSEA. The CDR3, as DNA: TGCAGCGTGACTAGCGTCACAGATACGCAGTATTTT. Translating gives CSVTSVTDTQYF.

The table lists this clone with a few counts. The chain employs TRBV21-1 and TRBJ2-7; no check of the table's D call, TRBD1, against the DNA was made. TRBV21-1 is reported as a pseudogene. CDR3 length: 14 amino acids. CDR3 sequence (DNA): TGTGCCAGCAGCAAGGGACAGACCATCTACGAGCAGTACTTC. Translating it yields CASSKGQTIYEQYF.

The rearrangement uses TRBV23-1 and TRBJ1-2; TRBD1 matches 7 bases. TRBV23-1 is sorted into the ORF group, with uncertain function. The V gene end was trimmed by 3 bases and the J gene end by 5 bases; junction bases not matched to a gene: 21. The CDR3 spans 19 residues. The CDR3, as DNA: TGCGCCAGCAGTCATCGGGTCATATTACAGGGGAGGAGTAGGTATGGCTACACCTTC. It codes for CASSHRVILQGRSRYGYTF.